This TCR beta chain was captured in a study of spatial heterogeneity in lung cancer. Study background: Averaged across combinations, each unique TCR and UMI pairing appeared more than ten times in raw reads, which were uncorrected.

Time point indicated: sample taken at primary tumor resection. Donors were fewer than 90 untreated early-stage non-small cell lung cancer patients. Tumor, nontumor lung or frozen PBMC supplied whole RNA, sequenced without sorting. Study outcomes and limitations: How many expanded intratumoral alpha and beta TCRs were present tracked the tumor mutation count, which was a count of nonsynonymous mutations.

This clonotype was seen ten or more times. Antigen specificity is unknown. A unique molecular identifier was attached to every TCR cDNA molecule. TCRdb fed the 5' RACE reads into MiXCR, producing one record per CDR3 protein. This sample has about 9,700 distinct CDR3 sequences, with around 8.7% found just once. The CDR3 spans 13 residues. V was pared by 0 bases and J by 7 bases, with 10 bases between. CDR1 is SGHRS and CDR2 is YFSETQ in the germline V gene. Sequences were derived from lung tumor tissue, sampled at surgery. This receptor was taken from a female donor with early-stage non-small cell lung cancer. This chain joins TRBV5-1 and TRBJ2-5; a weak D match, TRBD2 (5 bases). CDR3 amino acids: CASSLDAGVTQYF. The CDR3 coding sequence is TGCGCCAGCAGCTTGGACGCCGGGGTGACCCAGTACTTC.